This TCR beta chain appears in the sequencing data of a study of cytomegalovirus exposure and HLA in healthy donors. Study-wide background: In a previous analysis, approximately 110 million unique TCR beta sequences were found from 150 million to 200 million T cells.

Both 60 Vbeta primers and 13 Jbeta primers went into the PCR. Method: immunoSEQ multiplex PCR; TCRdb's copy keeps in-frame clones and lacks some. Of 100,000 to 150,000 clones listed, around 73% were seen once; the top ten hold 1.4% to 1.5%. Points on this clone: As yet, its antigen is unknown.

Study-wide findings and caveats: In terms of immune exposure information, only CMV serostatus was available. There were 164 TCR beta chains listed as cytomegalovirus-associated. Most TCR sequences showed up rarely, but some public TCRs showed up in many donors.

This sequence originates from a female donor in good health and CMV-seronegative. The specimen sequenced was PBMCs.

CDR3 nucleotides: TGCGCCAGCAGCCAAGGGCAGCTAGCGACCTATGGCTACACCTTC. Its translation: CASSQGQLATYGYTF. The chain employs TRBV4-3 and TRBJ1-2; D gene ambiguous. Germline CDR1 and CDR2: LGHNA and YSLEER. V lost 1 base and J lost 4, with 13 bases in between. CDR3 length equals 15 residues.